This TCR beta chain is drawn from a study of preoperative IRX-2 immunotherapy in early breast cancer. Indicated treatment: preoperative locoregional IRX-2 cytokine immunotherapy. TCRdb keeps only in-frame clones here, not all; method: immunoSEQ multiplex PCR. The sample contains about 13,000 clones, approximately 91% of which appear only once. In this sample, this clone turned up once. This receptor was identified in a human donor with breast cancer. The sample was collected from a patient treated with IRX-2 immunotherapy.

The CDR3 DNA reads TGCGCCAGCAGCCAAGTTCAGGGAAGGGGTCCCGCTGAAGCTTTCTTT. Translated, it gives CASSQVQGRGPAEAFF. This chain links TRBV4-1 with TRBJ1-1; D is perhaps TRBD1 (5 bases). The CDR3 has 16 amino acids. From germline, CDR1 is MGHRA and CDR2 YSYEKL. V lost 1 base and J 6 bases, leaving 18 bases between the germline ends.